These 9 T cell receptor beta chains were sequenced from one sample in a study of somatic mutations in cytotoxic T cells in rheumatoid arthritis. Assay used: immunoSEQ multiplex PCR; TCRdb lists only in-frame clones, some missing. This sample yields 15,000 to 20,000 clones, of which almost 85% are seen a single time; over 9.5% belongs to the top ten. Sequencing was carried out using CD8+ T cells sorted from blood. The source of these receptors is a woman in her fifties or sixties in good health.

The chain employs TRBV19 and TRBJ2-1; D is possibly TRBD2 (6 bases). This CDR3 spans 14 amino acids. Germline V gives CDR1 LNHDA, CDR2 SQIVND (reference sequence). V dropped 3 bases and J dropped 4 bases, with 10 bases sitting between them. This CDR3 reads CASSIPSAYNEQFF. As DNA, the CDR3 is TGTGCCAGTAGTATTCCTAGCGCGTACAATGAGCAGTTCTTC.

The V and J genes are TRBV14 and TRBJ2-5, with TRBD2 as a possible D gene (5 bases). Germline CDR1 reads SGHDN; CDR2 reads FVKESK. CDR3 size: 13 residues. The germline V and J ends were trimmed by 0 bases and 7 bases, with 9 bases remaining between them. CDR3 residues: CASSQDLAGTQYF. CDR3 bases: TGTGCCAGCAGCCAAGATCTGGCGGGGACCCAGTACTTC.

This chain links TRBV6-1 with TRBJ2-7; 9 bases agree with TRBD2. V was pared by 3 bases and J by 3 bases, with 3 bases of the junction left unmatched. The CDR3 sequence is 14 residues long. CDR1 MNHNS and CDR2 SASEGT come from the germline V gene. For the CDR3, the DNA is TGTGCCAGCAGTGAGACTAGCGGCTACTACGAGCAGTACTTC. Encoded protein: CASSETSGYYEQYF.

The chain uses TRBV19 and TRBJ2-7, with D unresolved. This CDR3 comprises 14 residues. Germline V gene sequence: CDR1 LNHDA, CDR2 SQIVND (reference sequence). V lost 1 base and J lost 1, with 8 bases in between. The CDR3 protein is CASSIVGQSYEQYF. CDR3 nucleotides: TGTGCCAGTAGTATAGTAGGGCAGTCCTACGAGCAGTACTTC.

This clone has only one observation. This rearrangement joins TRBV23-1 to TRBJ2-3; 8 nucleotides match TRBD2. Being an ORF, TRBV23-1 has a function that is uncertain. Losses at the gene ends were 4 bases for V and 8 bases for J; bases not matched to a gene: 11. The CDR3 is made up of 15 amino acids. In DNA, the CDR3 is TGCGCCAGCAGTCTTGGCGGGAGGCCTCATGCTACGCAGTATTTT. Residues: CASSLGGRPHATQYF.

This chain uses TRBV9 with TRBJ2-1; D uncertain. This CDR3 is 15 amino acids long. Between the trimmed V and J ends, which lost 0 bases and 7 bases, there was a span of 14 bases. Germline V CDR1 and CDR2: SGDLS, YYNGEE. CDR3 in DNA: TGTGCCAGCAGCGTAGCTCAACTCCTTCGAAATGAGCAGTTCTTC. Translating it yields CASSVAQLLRNEQFF.

This chain uses TRBV9 with TRBJ2-5; the D is unclear. CDR3 length: 14 residues. V lost 2 bases and J lost 4, with 12 bases in between. Germline V gene sequence: CDR1 SGDLS, CDR2 YYNGEE. The CDR3 coding sequence is TGTGCCAGCAGCGTGGGTGGGATTTCAGAGACCCAGTACTTC. It yields the protein CASSVGGISETQYF.

The chain combines TRBV27 with TRBJ2-2; no reliable D call. The CDR3 has 13 residues. The germline CDR1 and CDR2 sequences are MNHEY and SMNVEV (reference sequence). The V gene lost 2 bases and the J gene lost 6 bases, with 7 bases spanning the gap. For the CDR3, the DNA is TGTGCCAGCAGTTTAGGGGTCCCCGGGGAGCTGTTTTTT. Translating it yields CASSLGVPGELFF.

This sequence joins TRBV13 and TRBJ2-5, with 8 nucleotides matching TRBD2. With V trimmed by 5 bases and J by 3 bases, 8 bases remained unmatched. CDR3 length: 15 amino acids. CDR1 is PRHDT and CDR2 is FYEKMQ in the germline V gene (reference sequence). In nucleotides, the CDR3 is TGTGCCAGCAGCCATCCTGGGCGGGGGGAAGAGACCCAGTACTTC. It yields the protein CASSHPGRGEETQYF.